These 28 T cell receptor beta chains were sequenced from one sample in a study of vaccination and CD4 T cells after COVID-19. TCRdb fed the PCR reads into MiXCR, producing one record per CDR3 protein. This sample has about 18,000 distinct CDR3 sequences, with 50% to 65% found just once. The sample in question was CD4+ T cells from blood, obtained after SARS-CoV-2 vaccination. The receptors here all came from a human donor who had recovered from COVID-19.

The chain employs TRBV7-3 and TRBJ1-1; perhaps TRBD1 as D (5 bases). The length of the CDR3 is 13 residues. V lost 2 bases, J lost 1 base, and 5 bases lay in between. Germline CDR1 SGHTA, CDR2 FQGTGA. Here the CDR3 DNA reads TGTGCCAGCAGCTTAGGGGCGAACACTGAAGCTTTCTTT. Translated: CASSLGANTEAFF.

This sequence joins TRBV12-3 or TRBV12-4 and TRBJ2-5, with a weak D call TRBD2 (5 bases). The CDR3 spans 14 residues. Trimming took 5 bases from V and 4 from J, leaving 14 bases between them. The chain's CDR3 is CASSLFGSGETQYF. The CDR3 DNA sequence: TGTGCCAGCAGTCTCTTTGGGAGCGGAGAGACCCAGTACTTC.

This chain links TRBV6-1 with TRBJ2-1; D gene unclear. The CDR3 runs to 16 residues. Per the germline V gene, CDR1 is MNHNS and CDR2 is SASEGT. V was shortened by 8 bases and J by 0 bases, with 17 bases between the two germline ends. In DNA form, the CDR3 reads TGTGCCAGCCCTCTAACCCGTTTGGGCTCCTACAATGAGCAGTTCTTC. As protein: CASPLTRLGSYNEQFF.

V and J are TRBV2 and TRBJ1-6; tentatively, D is TRBD1 (5 bases). Trimming cost V 6 bases and J 8 bases, with 14 bases left between them. Germline CDR1 SNHLY, CDR2 FYNNEI. This CDR3 comprises 14 residues. The CDR3: CASRLQVFDSPLHF. Here the CDR3 DNA reads TGTGCCAGCAGATTACAGGTTTTTGATTCACCCCTCCACTTT.

The chain has TRBV25-1 and TRBJ2-2, with D possibly being TRBD2 (5 bases). V was shortened by 5 bases and J by 7 bases, with 26 bases between the two germline ends. There are 18 residues in the CDR3. Germline V lookup: CDR1 MGHDK, CDR2 SYGVNS. CDR3: CASSIAGRTYSEDGELFF. CDR3 in DNA: TGTGCCAGCAGTATCGCGGGCCGGACTTATAGCGAAGACGGGGAGCTGTTTTTT.

CDR3 DNA: TGTGCCAGCAGCGGGAATAATTCACCCCTCCACTTT. This encodes CASSGNNSPLHF. This rearrangement joins TRBV7-9 to TRBJ1-6; no reliable D call. V shed 5 bases and J shed 5 bases, with 4 bases lying between them. The CDR3 consists of 12 residues. Germline V gene data show CDR1 as SEHNR and CDR2 as FQNEAQ (reference sequence).

This clonotype was seen more than once but under ten times. The rearrangement links TRBV27 to TRBJ1-5, with 7 bases identical to TRBD1. Germline CDR1 is MNHEY and CDR2 is SMNVEV (reference sequence). The CDR3 covers 20 residues. J was trimmed by 2 bases and V by 4 bases; bases with no gene match: 20. The CDR3 coding sequence is TGTGCCAGCAGTTCAATAGACAGGGCTACGGTCGGAATACGCAATCAGCCCCAGCATTTT. Protein sequence: CASSSIDRATVGIRNQPQHF.

This clonotype showed up just a few times. This sequence joins TRBV5-4 and TRBJ2-3; D not certain. CDR3 length: 13 amino acids. V gave up 0 bases and J gave up 0 bases, with 2 bases separating them. Per the germline V gene, CDR1 is SGHNT and CDR2 is YYREEE (reference sequence). The CDR3 region is CASSLASTDTQYF. The DNA for the CDR3 is TGTGCCAGCAGCTTGGCGAGCACAGATACGCAGTATTTT.

V usage is TRBV7-9 and J usage is TRBJ1-1; the D is unclear. The CDR3 spans 13 residues. With 4 bases removed from V and 1 base from J, the gap between germline ends came to 7 bases. Germline CDR1 and CDR2: SEHNR and FQNEAQ (reference sequence). Here the CDR3 reads CASSYSQNTEAFF. The CDR3 DNA reads TGTGCCAGCAGCTATTCACAGAACACTGAAGCTTTCTTT. The entire variable domain, with the rest obtained from reference TRBV7-9 and TRBJ1-1, is as follows: DTGVSQNPRHKITKRGQNVTFRCDPISEHNRLYWYRQTLGQGPEFLTYFQNEAQLEKSRLLSDRFSAERPKGSFSTLEIQRTEQGDSAMYLCASSYSQNTEAFFGQGTRLTVV.

The rearrangement links TRBV2 to TRBJ2-5; 8 nucleotides agree with TRBD1. V was pared by 4 bases and J by 5 bases, with 9 bases of the junction left unmatched. Per the germline V gene, CDR1 is SNHLY and CDR2 is FYNNEI. CDR3 length equals 15 residues. The CDR3 DNA sequence: TGTGCCAGCAGTGGGACAGGGTGGCGGAGGGAGACCCAGTACTTC. Its protein is CASSGTGWRRETQYF.

Only a few counts were recorded for this clonotype. CDR3 amino acids: CASSYSGLEGGEQFF. The CDR3 DNA is TGTGCCAGCAGTTACTCGGGACTAGAGGGGGGTGAGCAGTTCTTC. This chain uses TRBV6-5 with TRBJ2-1; TRBD2 matches at 8 bases. Germline CDR1 MNHEY, CDR2 SVGAGI. With 0 bases clipped from V and 9 bases from J, the junction kept 7 bases outside the gene matches. The CDR3 totals 15 residues.

This clonotype turned up a few times. This chain uses TRBV15 with TRBJ2-4; either TRBD1 or TRBD2 may fit D (5 bases each). Germline CDR1 and CDR2: LNHNV and YYDKDF (reference sequence). CDR3 length: 18 residues. Trimming stripped 1 base from V and 9 bases from J, with 25 bases between. The CDR3 region is CATSRGIRQLGEGSIQYF. For the CDR3, the DNA is TGTGCCACCAGCAGAGGGATACGACAGTTGGGGGAAGGGAGCATTCAGTACTTC.

This sequence joins TRBV7-2 and TRBJ1-3, with 10 bases that match TRBD1. Germline V gene lookup returns CDR1 SGHTA and CDR2 FQGNSA. The CDR3 has 14 amino acids. Trimming cost V 6 bases and J 3 bases; bases outside gene matches: 2. The CDR3 DNA follows: TGTGCCAGCAGAGGGACAGGGGTTGGAAACACCATATATTTT. Residues: CASRGTGVGNTIYF.

V gene TRBV19 combines with J gene TRBJ1-1; D gene ambiguous. Trimming cost V 3 bases and J 6 bases, with 14 bases left between them. CDR1 and CDR2 from the germline V gene are LNHDA and SQIVND (reference sequence). The CDR3 runs 14 residues. The CDR3 coding sequence is TGTGCCAGTAGTATCCCGGACTTCATCGCTGAAGCTTTCTTT. Translated: CASSIPDFIAEAFF.

Judged by abundance, this clonotype is medium-sized. The chain uses TRBV2 and TRBJ1-5; D uncertain. This CDR3 has 14 residues. Trimming removed 3 bases at V and 0 bases at J, with 6 bases between. Germline CDR1 SNHLY, CDR2 FYNNEI. The CDR3 nucleotides read TGTGCCAGCAGTGACGTCCTTAGCAATCAGCCCCAGCATTTT. As protein: CASSDVLSNQPQHF.

This clonotype was detected only once. The chain combines TRBV6-1 with TRBJ2-7, with TRBD2 matching over 8 bases. CDR3 length: 15 residues. Germline values: CDR1 MNHNS, CDR2 SASEGT. The V segment lost 3 bases and the J segment 2 bases; nucleotides outside the gene matches: 6. The CDR3 reads CASSDGSGEAYEQYF. The CDR3, as DNA: TGTGCCAGCAGTGACGGTAGCGGGGAGGCCTACGAGCAGTACTTC.

In its sample, this clonotype was seen once. This rearrangement joins TRBV20-1 to TRBJ1-6; 8 bases align to TRBD1. The V segment lost 0 bases and the J segment 8 bases; nucleotides outside the gene matches: 3. CDR1 DFQATT and CDR2 SNEGSKA come from the germline V gene (reference sequence). The CDR3 is 14 residues long. This CDR3 is CSARDPGGDSPLHF. The CDR3 coding sequence is TGCAGTGCTAGAGATCCAGGGGGCGATTCACCCCTCCACTTT.

This chain links TRBV20-1 with TRBJ1-2; D may be TRBD1 (5 bases). This CDR3 region has 13 residues. The germline V gene encodes CDR1 DFQATT and CDR2 SNEGSKA (reference sequence). V lost 6 bases and J 4 bases, leaving 15 bases between the germline ends. CDR3 loop: CSALDKTSYGYTF. CDR3 in DNA: TGCAGTGCCTTGGACAAGACGTCCTATGGCTACACCTTC.

The sample holds one count of this clonotype. The chain couples TRBV7-2 to TRBJ2-7; weak D call: TRBD1 (6 bases). Germline V gene lookup returns CDR1 SGHTA and CDR2 FQGNSA. The V gene lost 4 bases and the J gene lost 3 bases, with 13 bases spanning the gap. CDR3 length: 14 residues. The CDR3 nucleotides read TGTGCCAGCAGCTCGATAGAAGGGGGCTACGAGCAGTACTTC. Residues: CASSSIEGGYEQYF.

The sample holds a few counts of this clonotype. The DNA of the CDR3 is TGTGCCACCAGTGATTTCTCCCAAGGTCGGGAGCCTATTTATAATTCACCCCTCCACTTT. Encoded protein: CATSDFSQGREPIYNSPLHF. The chain carries TRBV24-1 and TRBJ1-6; D is undetermined. The CDR3 sequence is 20 residues long. The V end lost 1 base, the J end lost 4 bases, and 22 bases lay between the germline ends. The germline gives CDR1 KGHDR, CDR2 SFDVKD.

This chain uses TRBV5-1 with TRBJ2-5; perhaps TRBD1 as D (7 bases). The V end was cut by 4 bases, the J end by 0 bases, with 16 bases between. The germline V gene has CDR1 SGHRS and CDR2 YFSETQ. This CDR3 spans 16 amino acids. CDR3 bases: TGCGCCAGCAGCAAAACAGGGGACTCGTACCAAGAGACCCAGTACTTC. Amino acid sequence: CASSKTGDSYQETQYF.

This clonotype has only a few counts. This chain uses TRBV20-1 with TRBJ1-5; D ambiguous. Germline V CDR1 and CDR2: DFQATT, SNEGSKA (reference sequence). The ends were cut back, 0 bases at V and 0 bases at J, with 6 bases in the middle. CDR3 length equals 14 residues. The CDR3 DNA follows: TGCAGTGCTAGAGATCGTGTTAGCAATCAGCCCCAGCATTTT. Its protein is CSARDRVSNQPQHF.

This clonotype has just one count. The J gene is TRBJ1-2, the V gene TRBV15, with unresolved D. The CDR3 runs 15 residues. The V and J ends lost 5 bases and 1 base respectively, with 14 bases between them. Germline values: CDR1 LNHNV, CDR2 YYDKDF (reference sequence). This chain's CDR3 is CATSCWGSLNYGYTF. Written as DNA, the CDR3 is TGTGCCACCAGCTGCTGGGGATCGCTTAACTATGGCTACACCTTC.

The chain links TRBV6-1 to TRBJ2-4; no reliable D call. Germline V CDR1 and CDR2: MNHNS, SASEGT. The CDR3 contains 13 residues. Trimming removed 5 bases at V and 6 bases at J, with 11 bases between. CDR3 region: CASSNGPGNIQYF. Written as DNA, the CDR3 is TGTGCCAGCAGTAACGGTCCTGGAAACATTCAGTACTTC.

The CDR3 DNA sequence: TGTGCCAGCAGCAAAGCCAGCGGGAGGCCGCCCAGGGAGACCCAGTACTTC. As protein: CASSKASGRPPRETQYF. The chain combines TRBV21-1 with TRBJ2-5; TRBD2, the table's D call, was not compared with the DNA. TRBV21-1 is noted as a pseudogene. The CDR3 contains 17 residues.

The chain employs TRBV30 and TRBJ2-1, with 7 bases identical to TRBD1. Germline V gene sequence: CDR1 GTSNPN, CDR2 SVGIG (reference sequence). The CDR3 extends over 14 amino acids. J lost 3 bases, V lost 3 bases, and 5 bases had no gene match. The DNA of the CDR3 is TGTGCCTGGAGCCCGGGACAGTTCTACAATGAGCAGTTCTTC. Amino acids: CAWSPGQFYNEQFF.

This clonotype was counted a few times. The rearrangement links TRBV6-2 or TRBV6-3 to TRBJ2-3; 11 bases are a match to TRBD2. Per the germline V gene, CDR1 is MNHEY and CDR2 is SVGEGT. This CDR3 has 17 residues. V dropped 2 bases and J dropped 2; count of bases not matched to a gene: 6. DNA of the CDR3: TGTGCCAGCAGTTACGGATTGACTAGCGGGGCCACAGATACGCAGTATTTT. Protein: CASSYGLTSGATDTQYF.

The rearrangement uses TRBV7-2 and TRBJ1-5; D remains ambiguous. Germline V gene lookup returns CDR1 SGHTA and CDR2 FQGNSA. This CDR3 is built from 13 residues. Deletions cut 3 bases from V and 7 bases from J, with 10 bases between. The CDR3 spells CASSFSRTQPQHF. DNA of the CDR3: TGTGCCAGCAGCTTTTCCCGGACCCAGCCCCAGCATTTT. Variable domain in full (rest from reference TRBV7-2 and TRBJ1-5): GAGVSQSPSNKVTEKGKDVELRCDPISGHTALYWYRQSLGQGLEFLIYFQGNSAPDKSGLPSDRFSAERTGGSVSTLTIQRTQQEDSAVYLCASSFSRTQPQHFGDGTRLSIL.